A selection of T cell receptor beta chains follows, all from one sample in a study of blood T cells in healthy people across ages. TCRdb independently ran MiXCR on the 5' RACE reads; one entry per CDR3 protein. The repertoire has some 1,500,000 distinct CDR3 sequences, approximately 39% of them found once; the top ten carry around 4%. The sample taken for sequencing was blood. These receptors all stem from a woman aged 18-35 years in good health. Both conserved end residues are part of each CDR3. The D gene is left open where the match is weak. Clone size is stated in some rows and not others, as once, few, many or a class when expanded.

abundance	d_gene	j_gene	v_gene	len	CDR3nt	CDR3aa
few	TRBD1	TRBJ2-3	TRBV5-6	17	TGTGCCAGCAGCTCCGGACAGGTTCTTCGAGGCACAGATACGCAGTATTTT	CASSSGQVLRGTDTQYF
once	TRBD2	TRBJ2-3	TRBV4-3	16	TGCGCCAGCAGCCAAGATTGGGCGGGGGGGGGAGATACGCAGTATTTT	CASSQDWAGGGDTQYF
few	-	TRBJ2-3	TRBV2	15	TGTGCCAGCAGCTTAACCTGGACTGGCACAGATACGCAGTATTTT	CASSLTWTGTDTQYF
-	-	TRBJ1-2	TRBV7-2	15	TGTGCCAGCAGCTTTACAACAGGGAATAACTATGGCTACACCTTC	CASSFTTGNNYGYTF
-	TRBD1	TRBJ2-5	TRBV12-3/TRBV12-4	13	TGTGCCAGCAGCTTGGGACAGGAAAGGTTCCAGTACTTC	CASSLGQERFQYF
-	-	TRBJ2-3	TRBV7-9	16	TGTGCCAGCAGCTTAGGGCCAGACGGACCCGGAGATACGCAGTATTTT	CASSLGPDGPGDTQYF
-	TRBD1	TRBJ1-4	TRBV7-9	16	TGTGCCAGCAGGCCCGACAGGGGGGGACTTAATGAAAAACTGTTTTTT	CASRPDRGGLNEKLFF
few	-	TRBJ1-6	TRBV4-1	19	TGCGCCAGCAGCCAGAGCCACCCCGTACAGAGAGCCTATAATTCACCCCTCCACTTT	CASSQSHPVQRAYNSPLHF
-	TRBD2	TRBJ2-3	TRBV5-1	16	TGCGCCAGCAGCCCTTGGGGGGGATCGAGCACAGATACGCAGTATTTT	CASSPWGGSSTDTQYF
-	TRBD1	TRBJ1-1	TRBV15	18	TGTGCCACCAGCAGAGATTTCCGGACCCAGGGGGGGAACACTGAAGCTTTCTTT	CATSRDFRTQGGNTEAFF
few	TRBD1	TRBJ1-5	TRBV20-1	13	TGCAGTGCACAAACAGGGGGTTATCAGCCCCAGCATTTT	CSAQTGGYQPQHF
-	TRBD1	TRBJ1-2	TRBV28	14	TGTGCCAGCAGTTTATATCGGACAGGGTATGGCTACACCTTC	CASSLYRTGYGYTF
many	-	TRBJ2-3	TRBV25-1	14	TGTGCCAGCAGTGAGGGCCGTAGCTCAGATACGCAGTATTTT	CASSEGRSSDTQYF
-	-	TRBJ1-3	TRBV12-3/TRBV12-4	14	TGTGCCAGCAGCCCGACCGGGACACTAAACACCATATATTTT	CASSPTGTLNTIYF
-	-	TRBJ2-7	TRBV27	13	TGTGCCAACAGCCCGGGGATTAACTACGAGCAGTACTTC	CANSPGINYEQYF
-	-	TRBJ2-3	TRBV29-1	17	TGCAGCGTTGAGGGCAGGTCCTCAATGGGAGGCACAGATACGCAGTATTTT	CSVEGRSSMGGTDTQYF
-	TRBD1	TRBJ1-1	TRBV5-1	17	TGCGCCAGCAGCTTGTTGGGAACAGGGGCCATGAACACTGAAGCTTTCTTT	CASSLLGTGAMNTEAFF
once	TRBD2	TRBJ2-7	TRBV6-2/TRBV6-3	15	TGTGCCGCTAGCGGGAGAGGTATCTCCTACAATGAGCAGTACTTC	CAASGRGISYNEQYF
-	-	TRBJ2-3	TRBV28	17	TGTGCCAGCTTAGACAGATTAGCGCGCCCTAGCACAGATACGCAGTATTTT	CASLDRLARPSTDTQYF
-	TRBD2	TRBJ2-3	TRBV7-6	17	TGTGCCAGCAGCCCTCTTAGCGGGGGGGCCGGCACAGATACGCAGTATTTT	CASSPLSGGAGTDTQYF
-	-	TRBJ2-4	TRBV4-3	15	TGCGCCAGCAGCCAAACAGGGTCCGCCAAAAACATTCAGTACTTC	CASSQTGSAKNIQYF
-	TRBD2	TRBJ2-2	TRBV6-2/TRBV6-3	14	TGTGCCAGCATCCCCGGGGGGTACCCCGGGGAGCTGTTTTTT	CASIPGGYPGELFF
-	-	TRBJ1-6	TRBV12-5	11	TGTGCTAGTGGTCCCTCATGGCCCCTCCACTTT	CASGPSWPLHF
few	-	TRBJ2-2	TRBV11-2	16	TGTGCCAGCAGACTCCTGAGGGGAGGGAACACCGGGGAGCTGTTTTTT	CASRLLRGGNTGELFF
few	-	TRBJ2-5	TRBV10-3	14	TGTGCCATCAGTGAATGGCAGGGAGGAGAGACCCAGTACTTC	CAISEWQGGETQYF
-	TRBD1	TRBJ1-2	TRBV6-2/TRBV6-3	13	TGTGCCAGCAGTGACAGGGATGTAGGTGGCTACACCTTC	CASSDRDVGGYTF
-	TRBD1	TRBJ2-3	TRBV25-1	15	TGTGCCAGCAGTGGAGCGACAGGGTGGGCAGATACGAAGTATTTT	CASSGATGWADTKYF
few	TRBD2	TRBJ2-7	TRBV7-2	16	TGTGCCAGCAGCCTTCCGATAGCGGGAGCTACCTACGAGCAGTACTTC	CASSLPIAGATYEQYF
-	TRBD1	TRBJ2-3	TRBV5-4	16	TGTGCCAGCAGCTTGAGACAGGGGTACGGGACAGATACGCAGTATTTT	CASSLRQGYGTDTQYF
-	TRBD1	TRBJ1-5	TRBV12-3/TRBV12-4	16	TGTGCCAGCAGTGTCCAGGGGGCGAGGAGCAATCAGCCCCAGCATTTT	CASSVQGARSNQPQHF
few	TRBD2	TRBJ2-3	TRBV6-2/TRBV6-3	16	TGTGCCAGCAGTTCCCCGTCGGGGGGTTGGACAGATACGCAGTATTTT	CASSSPSGGWTDTQYF
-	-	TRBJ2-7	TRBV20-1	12	TGCAGTGCTCCCAATAGCTCCTACGAGCAGTACTTC	CSAPNSSYEQYF